These 16 T cell receptor beta chains were sequenced from one sample in a study of blood T cell repertoires in COVID-19 (dated by TCRdb to the early 2020s). Libraries were constructed by the immunoSEQ multiplex PCR assay. The clones in this table, taken by TCRdb from immuneACCESS, are in-frame only. Not every clone is retained; where verified, under half of the shortfall comes from an unresolved V gene, and the cause of the rest is unknown. This sample is represented by about 290,000 clones; approximately 86% of them were singletons. Around 4% of the sample lies in the top ten. The material sequenced was peripheral blood. The source is a woman aged 45-59 years with active or convalescent COVID-19.

As to this clone: This specimen includes other DNA sequences encoding the same CDR3. V usage is TRBV7-9 and J usage is TRBJ1-2; D ambiguous. Germline lookup yields CDR1 SEHNR and CDR2 FQNEAQ (reference sequence). V lost 3 bases and J lost 6, with 8 bases in between. CDR3 length equals 12 residues. CDR3 nucleotides: TGTGCCAGCAGCTTTACCGGGGATGGCTACACCTTC. Translation: CASSFTGDGYTF.

This sequence joins TRBV15 and TRBJ1-2, with D maybe TRBD1 (5 bases). The V end was cut by 0 bases, the J end by 2 bases, with 10 bases between. The germline V gene has CDR1 LNHNV and CDR2 YYDKDF (reference sequence). The CDR3 contains 15 residues. The CDR3 DNA is TGTGCCACCAGCAGAGACCGGGGGTCCAACTATGGCTACACCTTC. Residues: CATSRDRGSNYGYTF.

The V and J genes are TRBV5-5 and TRBJ1-2; D not resolved. V lost 4 bases and J lost 6, with 16 bases in between. This CDR3 spans 14 amino acids. Per germline, CDR1 SGHKS and CDR2 YYEKEE (reference sequence). The CDR3 reads CASSARREGNGYTF. As DNA, the CDR3 is TGTGCCAGCAGCGCCCGTAGGGAGGGAAATGGCTACACCTTC.

This chain joins TRBV7-9 and TRBJ1-2, with D perhaps TRBD1 (5 bases). The V end lost 3 bases, the J end lost 4 bases, and 18 bases lay between the germline ends. CDR3 length: 16 residues. The germline gives CDR1 SEHNR, CDR2 FQNEAQ (reference sequence). In DNA form, the CDR3 reads TGTGCCAGCAGCTTTATGGTGGGGCGGGATCGCTATGGCTACACCTTC. Residues: CASSFMVGRDRYGYTF.

Remarks on this clone: At the DNA level, this CDR3 is encoded by other sequences in the same sample as well. The V call is TRBV6-5, the J call TRBJ2-5, with 7 bases that match TRBD2. Trimming at V came to 5 bases and at J to 4 bases, leaving 4 bases not matched to a gene. The germline CDR1 and CDR2 sequences are MNHEY and SVGAGI. The CDR3 spans 13 residues. In DNA form, the CDR3 reads TGTGCCAGCAGTAGAGCGGGAAGAGAGACCCAGTACTTC. Translating it yields CASSRAGRETQYF.

The chain uses TRBV5-1 and TRBJ2-7, with 11 bases identical to TRBD2. The CDR3 runs to 14 residues. With V trimmed by 2 bases and J by 5 bases, 3 bases remained unmatched. CDR1 and CDR2 (germline): SGHRS, YFSETQ. The CDR3 sequence: CASSFTSGSNEQYF. CDR3 coding DNA: TGCGCCAGCAGCTTTACTAGCGGGAGCAACGAGCAGTACTTC.

The chain has TRBV5-1 and TRBJ2-3, with a weak D call TRBD1 (6 bases). CDR3 size: 15 residues. Germline V gene sequence: CDR1 SGHRS, CDR2 YFSETQ. V was pared by 2 bases and J by 0 bases, with 10 bases between. The CDR3 protein is CASSLTGKSTDTQYF. CDR3 DNA sequence: TGCGCCAGCAGCTTAACAGGGAAAAGCACAGATACGCAGTATTTT.

The chain combines TRBV14 with TRBJ2-3; possible D gene TRBD2, 6 bases. The V end was cut by 2 bases, the J end by 11 bases, with 20 bases between. Germline V gene data show CDR1 as SGHDN and CDR2 as FVKESK. This CDR3 has 15 residues. The DNA for the CDR3 is TGTGCCAGCAGCCAATTAGCGGAACCTTCGCTGGTGCAGTATTTT. Translation gives CASSQLAEPSLVQYF.

Concerning this clone itself: In the same sample, other DNA sequences code for this CDR3. The chain has TRBV7-3 and TRBJ2-3; TRBD1 matches 7 bases. J lost 3 bases, V lost 3 bases, and 3 bases had no gene match. CDR1 and CDR2 from the germline V gene are SGHTA and FQGTGA. The CDR3 is made up of 14 amino acids. The CDR3 DNA reads TGTGCCAGCAGCTTGGCAGGGGGTACAGATACGCAGTATTTT. This translates into CASSLAGGTDTQYF.

The J gene is TRBJ2-7, the V gene TRBV10-3; the match to TRBD2 covers 14 bases. Losses at the gene ends were 2 bases for V and 4 bases for J; bases not matched to a gene: 1. Germline V CDR1 and CDR2: ENHRY, SYGVKD. The CDR3 is 15 amino acids. The CDR3 bases are TGTGCCATCAGTGAGGGACTAGCGGGAGGATACGAGCAGTACTTC. Amino acids: CAISEGLAGGYEQYF.

V gene TRBV28 combines with J gene TRBJ2-7, with 10 positions matching TRBD2. V lost 4 bases and J lost 4; bases outside the gene matches: 7. Germline loops: CDR1 MDHEN, CDR2 SYDVKM. This CDR3 has 15 residues. In nucleotides, the CDR3 is TGTGCCAGCAGTTGGACTAGCGGCCTCCTTTACGAGCAGTACTTC. Translated, it gives CASSWTSGLLYEQYF.

The chain employs TRBV14 and TRBJ2-1, with TRBD2 matching 13 bases. Germline V gene data show CDR1 as SGHDN and CDR2 as FVKESK. The CDR3 spans 15 residues. J was trimmed by 9 bases and V by 1 base; bases with no gene match: 3. The CDR3: CASSQVGLAGAEQFF. CDR3 coding DNA: TGTGCCAGCAGCCAAGTAGGACTAGCGGGAGCTGAGCAGTTCTTC.

The V call is TRBV6-5, the J call TRBJ2-2; TRBD1 matches at 7 bases. The germline gives CDR1 MNHEY, CDR2 SVGAGI. This CDR3 spans 14 amino acids. V shed 6 bases, J shed 0 bases, and the junction held 1 base outside the gene matches. CDR3 region: CASRGTANTGELFF. The CDR3 DNA sequence: TGTGCCAGCAGGGGGACAGCGAACACCGGGGAGCTGTTTTTT.

Regarding this clone: This may stem from a read error, because a much larger clone lies one nucleotide away. The chain carries TRBV7-3 and TRBJ1-1; TRBD1 might be the D (5 bases). The ends were cut back, 1 base at V and 0 bases at J, with 9 bases in the middle. Germline values: CDR1 SGHTA, CDR2 FQGTGA. This CDR3 is 15 amino acids long. In nucleotides, the CDR3 is TGTGCCAGCAGCTTAAATAGGGGCTTGAACACTGAAGCTTTCTTT. It is translated as CASSLNRGLNTEAFF.

The chain recombines TRBV4-1 with TRBJ1-5, with D perhaps matching TRBD1 (5 bases). Germline V lookup: CDR1 MGHRA, CDR2 YSYEKL. V was trimmed by 9 bases and J by 0 bases, leaving 15 bases between them. The CDR3 totals 15 residues. For the CDR3, the DNA is TGCGCCAGGAGGACGGCAGGACATAGCAATCAGCCCCAGCATTTT. Amino acid sequence: CARRTAGHSNQPQHF.

The gene calls are TRBV14 and TRBJ1-3; possible D gene TRBD1, 6 bases. The CDR3 loop spans 14 amino acids. Germline values: CDR1 SGHDN, CDR2 FVKESK. Trimming left V 3 bases short and J 2 bases short, with 8 bases between. Here the CDR3 reads CASSQGGPGNTIYF. As DNA, the CDR3 is TGTGCCAGCAGCCAGGGGGGGCCTGGAAACACCATATATTTT.